This passage covers 13 T cell receptor beta chains from one sample sequenced in a study of blood T cells in healthy people across ages. Primed by a sample-barcoded 5' primer and a J-beta primer mix, a second PCR proceeded for roughly 6 to 12 cycles. In TCRdb, the 5' RACE reads were re-called with MiXCR into one record per CDR3 protein. The sample holds 600,000 to 1,000,000 distinct CDR3 sequences, nearly 60% seen once. Sequencing used blood. The receptors here all came from a young man in good health.

This clonotype was found a few times. The gene calls are TRBV20-1 and TRBJ2-5; D call uncertain. V lost 5 bases, J lost 5 bases, and 18 bases lay in between. The germline gives CDR1 DFQATT, CDR2 SNEGSKA (reference sequence). This CDR3 has 14 amino acids. CDR3 sequence (DNA): TGCAGTGCTCGACCCCCGACGACGTCGGAGACCCAGTACTTC. Translated: CSARPPTTSETQYF.

The sample holds a few counts of this clonotype. The V gene is TRBV29-1, the J gene TRBJ2-7, with a tentative D call TRBD2 (6 bases). CDR3 length: 13 residues. Germline CDR1 and CDR2: SQVTM and ANQGSEA. V was shortened by 5 bases and J by 3 bases, with 14 bases between the two germline ends. In DNA form, the CDR3 reads TGCAGCGTTTCTTGGACTAATGACTACGAGCAGTACTTC. This sequence encodes CSVSWTNDYEQYF.

The J gene is TRBJ1-2, the V gene TRBV6-5; D unclear. With 6 bases removed from V and 3 bases from J, the gap between germline ends came to 14 bases. The germline V gene encodes CDR1 MNHEY and CDR2 SVGAGI. The CDR3 is made up of 14 amino acids. The CDR3 here is CASRSGASYYGYTF. CDR3 coding DNA: TGTGCCAGCAGGAGCGGAGCATCCTACTATGGCTACACCTTC.

This clonotype was observed a few times. This sequence joins TRBV6-2 or TRBV6-3 and TRBJ2-5, with D perhaps matching TRBD1 (5 bases). The DNA end favors TRBJ2-7, so the J call may be wrong. CDR3 length: 13 residues. Per the germline V gene, CDR1 is MNHEY and CDR2 is SVGEGT. The CDR3 spells CASREGALYEQYF. CDR3 nucleotide sequence: TGTGCCAGCAGGGAAGGGGCCTTGTACGAGCAGTACTTC.

The chain uses TRBV2 and TRBJ2-1, with TRBD2 identical over 7 bases. The trim removed 0 bases at V and 10 bases at J, leaving 6 bases unmatched. The CDR3 is 14 residues long. Per the germline V gene, CDR1 is SNHLY and CDR2 is FYNNEI. CDR3 in DNA: TGTGCCAGCAGTGAAGCGGGGGGGGTCTACGAGCAGTTCTTC. Its translation: CASSEAGGVYEQFF.

This clonotype has more than one count but fewer than ten. The V call is TRBV12-3 or TRBV12-4, the J call TRBJ2-6; no firm D call. V lost 6 bases, J lost 0 bases, and 12 bases lay in between. The CDR3 covers 16 residues. The CDR3, as DNA: TGTGCCAGCAGCCGGACGGCAGGCTCTGGGGCCAACGTCCTGACTTTC. It specifies CASSRTAGSGANVLTF.

This clonotype was observed once. The chain has TRBV7-2 and TRBJ2-1; 13 bases match TRBD2. The CDR3 length is 17 residues. Germline V CDR1 and CDR2: SGHTA, FQGNSA. J was trimmed by 2 bases and V by 5 bases; bases with no gene match: 6. The CDR3 nucleotides are TGTGCCAGCAGCCGGGGACTAGCGGGAAGTCCCTACAATGAGCAGTTCTTC. Its translation: CASSRGLAGSPYNEQFF.

The chain joins TRBV18 to TRBJ2-5; D possibly corresponds to TRBD1 (5 bases). The germline gives CDR1 KGHSH, CDR2 LQKENI. V was shortened by 1 base and J by 1 base, with 10 bases between the two germline ends. The CDR3 contains 15 residues. The CDR3 DNA reads as TGTGCCAGCTCACCACGACAGAACCTCCAAGAGACCCAGTACTTC. Translation: CASSPRQNLQETQYF.

The chain combines TRBV25-1 with TRBJ2-4; 7 bases map to TRBD2. The germline CDR1 and CDR2 sequences are MGHDK and SYGVNS. V trimming: 6 bases; J trimming: 8 bases; junction bases outside the gene matches: 19. CDR3 length: 17 residues. The CDR3 sequence: CASSKGFGGVGRDIQYF. The DNA for the CDR3 is TGTGCCAGCAGCAAGGGATTTGGGGGGGTAGGGAGAGACATTCAGTACTTC.

The CDR3 sequence is CASSQSGGRNNEQFF. CDR3 sequence (DNA): TGTGCCAGCAGCCAAAGCGGGGGGCGTAACAATGAGCAGTTCTTC. The chain has TRBV7-9 and TRBJ2-1; 9 bases map to TRBD2. There are 15 residues in the CDR3. V shed 5 bases and J 5 bases; nucleotides not matched to a gene: 7. Germline V gene lookup returns CDR1 SEHNR and CDR2 FQNEAQ (reference sequence).

This clonotype was counted only a few times. The chain uses TRBV4-3 and TRBJ2-3; D is ambiguous. The CDR3 spans 14 residues. The germline gives CDR1 LGHNA, CDR2 YSLEER. V was pared by 3 bases and J by 4 bases, with 11 bases between. CDR3 residues: CASSHGLEADTQYF. The CDR3 DNA follows: TGCGCCAGCAGCCATGGGCTAGAAGCAGATACGCAGTATTTT.

This clonotype came up once. The CDR3 here is CASSQDRTPMGPQHF. In nucleotides, the CDR3 is TGCGCCAGCAGCCAAGACAGGACACCCATGGGGCCCCAGCATTTT. The chain joins TRBV4-1 to TRBJ1-5; a possible D gene is TRBD1 (5 bases). The V end was cut by 0 bases, the J end by 9 bases, with 15 bases between. This CDR3 has 15 residues. CDR1 MGHRA and CDR2 YSYEKL come from the germline V gene.

The J gene is TRBJ2-1, the V gene TRBV6-5; 8 bases map to TRBD2. The CDR3 extends over 16 amino acids. From germline, CDR1 is MNHEY and CDR2 SVGAGI. Trimming removed 5 bases from V and 0 bases from J; junction bases left unmatched: 6. In nucleotides, the CDR3 is TGTGCCAGCAGTCGGGAGGGAGTTTACTCCTACAATGAGCAGTTCTTC. It translates to CASSREGVYSYNEQFF.